Reported below is one T cell receptor (beta chain). Clones were read by immunoSEQ multiplex PCR, and TCRdb kept only the in-frame ones, dropping some. The sample shows tens of thousands of clones, 80% to 95% of them seen only once. The sample is drawn from a study of T cell changes during pregnancy in multiple sclerosis. Germline values: CDR1 SGHRS, CDR2 YFSETQ. Trimming cost V 0 bases and J 7 bases, with 14 bases left between them. The CDR3 spans 14 residues. This sequence joins TRBV5-1 and TRBJ2-7; D is possibly TRBD2 (6 bases). The specimen was peripheral blood, collected after pregnancy. The receptor comes from a female donor with multiple sclerosis, enrolled in a pregnancy study. The DNA of the CDR3 is TGCGCCAGCAGCTTGGGGACTAACAATGGGGAGCAGTACTTC. Its translation is CASSLGTNNGEQYF.